This T cell receptor beta chain was retrieved from a study of cytomegalovirus exposure and HLA in healthy donors. The CDR3 sequence is 18 residues long. V lost 1 base to trimming and J lost 6 bases; unmatched junction nucleotides: 9. The V gene's germline CDR1 is SGHRS and CDR2 YFSETQ. Broader study findings: The study flagged 150 to 200 TCR beta chains as cytomegalovirus-associated. A cluster of highly shared sequence variants was likely a sequencing artifact.

This PCR relied on a set of 60 Vbeta primers and 13 Jbeta primers. Clones were sequenced by immunoSEQ multiplex PCR, and TCRdb holds only the in-frame ones, with some missing. The repertoire holds about 54,000 clones, with approximately 82% as singletons. This clone has just one count. Antigen: not known. This receptor was obtained from a woman aged 18 to 35 in good health and CMV-seronegative. The chain combines TRBV5-1 with TRBJ2-2; 13 bases agree with TRBD2. The sequenced sample consisted of PBMCs. The chain's CDR3 is CASSLTSGRAGVPGELFF. Here the CDR3 DNA reads TGCGCCAGCAGCTTGACTAGCGGGAGGGCCGGGGTCCCCGGGGAGCTGTTTTTT.